This T cell receptor (beta chain) originates from a study of T cells in Graves' hyperthyroidism and ophthalmopathy. Study-wide results and caveats: Among clonotypes expanded in thyroid above 0.001, most were also found in blood.

Note on this clonotype: Its antigen is unidentified.

The CDR3 runs to 16 residues. After removal of 2 bases from V and 3 bases from J, the junction contained 7 bases not matched to a gene. Germline CDR1 is MGHRA and CDR2 is YSYEKL. Regions amplified from RNA transcripts were the TCR beta CDR3 regions. Researchers ran a first-round RT-PCR on the TCR CDR3 using the HTBI primer set. TCRdb used MiXCR to reprocess the multiplex PCR reads, holding one entry per CDR3 protein. Among hundreds of thousands of distinct CDR3 sequences listed, roughly 40% were seen once. The sequencing input was blood. The chain has TRBV4-1 and TRBJ2-5; 9 bases fit TRBD1. The source is a man younger than 35 with Graves' hyperthyroidism. CDR3 in DNA: TGCGCCAGCAGCCAACCTACGGGACAGGGTGAAGAGACCCAGTACTTC. Its protein product is CASSQPTGQGEETQYF.